The present TCR beta chain was sequenced within a study of OX40 agonist ivuxolimab in advanced cancers. Note on this clone: Antigen unknown.

Whole-study results and caveats: On average, a greater number of expanded clones characterised CD8+ T cells relative to CD4+. Partial responders at 0.1-3.0 mg/kg had among the lowest clonal expansion.

CDR1 and CDR2 (germline): SGHRS, YFSETQ. This CDR3 is built from 17 residues. Trimming removed 0 bases from V and 0 bases from J; junction bases left unmatched: 4. Repertoires were generated with immunoSEQ multiplex PCR, while TCRdb's copy carries only in-frame clones and drops some. The sample comprises about 82,000 clones, around 83% of which are singletons, and approximately 0.22% rests with the top ten. The sequence was collected from an adult with an advanced solid tumor such as melanoma, head and neck, liver or kidney cancer. This specimen was CD4+ or CD8+ T cells sorted from blood, taken in a trial of the OX40 agonist ivuxolimab. The chain joins TRBV5-1 to TRBJ2-7; TRBD2 aligns across 12 bases. The CDR3 reads CASSLASGGDPSYEQYF. For the CDR3, the DNA is TGCGCCAGCAGCTTGGCTAGCGGGGGGGACCCCTCCTACGAGCAGTACTTC.